The 16 T cell receptor beta chains reported below all come from one sample, sequenced in a study of T cell responses to AZD1222 COVID-19 vaccine. The data were produced by immunoSEQ multiplex PCR, yet TCRdb's version contains in-frame clones alone and is incomplete. The table lists 100,000 to 150,000 clones, roughly nine tenths of them singletons. The material sequenced was peripheral blood, taken on day 0 of AZD1222 vaccination. Receptors originate from an adult in good health.

This chain uses TRBV6-5 with TRBJ1-2; 8 nucleotides align to TRBD1. CDR1 and CDR2 (germline): MNHEY, SVGAGI. V shed 6 bases, J shed 6 bases, and the junction held 9 bases outside the gene matches. CDR3 length: 14 residues. The CDR3 loop is CASSRQGTYDGYTF. In DNA, the CDR3 is TGTGCCAGCAGCCGACAGGGGACCTACGATGGCTACACCTTC.

The chain employs TRBV4-1 and TRBJ1-5; D is uncertain. CDR1 is MGHRA and CDR2 is YSYEKL in the germline V gene. The CDR3 has 16 residues. V was trimmed by 4 bases and J by 3 bases, leaving 16 bases between them. In nucleotides, the CDR3 is TGCGCCAGCAGCCGATGGGTCACTGGCTACAATCAGCCCCAGCATTTT. Translation: CASSRWVTGYNQPQHF.

This chain connects TRBV11-2 to TRBJ1-3; D uncertain. Trimming left V 9 bases short and J 2 bases short, with 11 bases between. CDR1 and CDR2 from the germline V gene are SGHAT and FQNNGV. The CDR3 length is 13 residues. CDR3 nucleotides: TGTGCCAGTGACCTGGGTCCTGGAAACACCATATATTTT. Protein: CASDLGPGNTIYF.

The chain uses TRBV19 and TRBJ2-1, with 10 bases lining up with TRBD2. V shed 1 base, J shed 5 bases, and the junction held 5 bases outside the gene matches. Germline V gene data show CDR1 as LNHDA and CDR2 as SQIVND (reference sequence). The CDR3 sequence is 16 residues long. The CDR3, as DNA: TGTGCCAGTAGTATAGGGACTAGCGGACCGAACAATGAGCAGTTCTTC. It encodes CASSIGTSGPNNEQFF.

A few counts support this clone. The chain combines TRBV3-1 (or the pseudogene TRBV3-2) with TRBJ1-5; no clear D gene. The CDR3 sequence is 13 residues long. V was cut by 3 bases and J by 4 bases, with 7 bases left in between. Germline lookup yields CDR1 LGHDT and CDR2 YNNKEL (reference sequence). In DNA form, the CDR3 reads TGTGCCAGCAGCCACCTGGGGAATCAGCCCCAGCATTTT. Translating it yields CASSHLGNQPQHF.

The chain couples TRBV7-3 to TRBJ2-5; possibly TRBD2 for D (6 bases). The CDR3 is 15 amino acids. Germline V gene lookup returns CDR1 SGHTA and CDR2 FQGTGA. V was pared by 1 base and J by 4 bases, with 13 bases between. This CDR3 reads CASSLSGGTPETQYF. In nucleotides, the CDR3 is TGTGCCAGCAGCTTAAGTGGGGGGACCCCAGAGACCCAGTACTTC. The whole variable domain, remainder taken from reference TRBV7-3 and TRBJ2-5, is GAGVSQTPSNKVTEKGKYVELRCDPISGHTALYWYRQSLGQGPEFLIYFQGTGAADDSGLPNDRFFAVRPEGSVSTLKIQRTERGDSAVYLCASSLSGGTPETQYFGPGTRLLVL.

This chain uses TRBV30 with TRBJ1-5; no definite D call. Trimming cost V 7 bases and J 3 bases, with 13 bases left between them. CDR1 is GTSNPN, CDR2 SVGIG, per germline (reference sequence). This CDR3 comprises 13 residues. CDR3 residues: CASSRLPNQPQHF. The CDR3 DNA sequence: TGTGCCTCGTCCCGACTCCCCAATCAGCCCCAGCATTTT. The whole variable domain, remainder taken from reference TRBV30 and TRBJ1-5, is SQTIHQWPATLVQPVGSPLSLECTVEGTSNPNLYWYRQAAGRGLQLLFYSVGIGQISSEVPQNLSASRPQDRQFILSSKKLLLSDSGFYLCASSRLPNQPQHFGDGTRLSIL.

The CDR3 coding sequence is TGTGCCAGCAGCTCGGGACAACAAAACACTGAAGCTTTCTTT. Residues: CASSSGQQNTEAFF. The J gene is TRBJ1-1, the V gene TRBV5-4; TRBD1 might be the D (6 bases). The CDR3 is 14 amino acids. V dropped 3 bases and J dropped 2 bases, with 11 bases sitting between them. Germline-derived CDR1 and CDR2 are SGHNT and YYREEE (reference sequence). The full variable domain, with the rest looked up from reference TRBV5-4 and TRBJ1-1, is ETGVTQSPTHLIKTRGQQVTLRCSSQSGHNTVSWYQQALGQGPQFIFQYYREEENGRGNFPPRFSGLQFPNYSSELNVNALELDDSALYLCASSSGQQNTEAFFGQGTRLTVV.

A single count supports this clone. The chain links TRBV7-2 to TRBJ2-3; D uncertain. Trimming removed 4 bases at V and 3 bases at J, with 8 bases between. CDR1 is SGHTA and CDR2 is FQGNSA in the germline V gene. CDR3 size: 13 residues. CDR3 sequence (DNA): TGTGCCAGCAGCTCTCTTTTAACAGATACGCAGTATTTT. This sequence encodes CASSSLLTDTQYF.

The genes are TRBV14 and TRBJ2-5; D is possibly TRBD2 (5 bases). This CDR3 contains 13 residues. Germline CDR1 is SGHDN and CDR2 is FVKESK. Trimming stripped 4 bases from V and 1 base from J, with 7 bases between. CDR3 DNA: TGTGCCAGCAGCCGCGGACTCCAAGAGACCCAGTACTTC. The encoded protein is CASSRGLQETQYF.

The rearrangement joins TRBV15 to TRBJ1-4, with unresolved D. The V gene lost 0 bases and the J gene lost 0 bases, with 8 bases spanning the gap. The CDR3 extends over 16 amino acids. Germline CDR1 and CDR2: LNHNV and YYDKDF (reference sequence). The CDR3 loop reads CATSRDQKATNEKLFF. DNA of the CDR3: TGTGCCACCAGCAGAGATCAGAAGGCAACTAATGAAAAACTGTTTTTT.

This chain connects TRBV2 to TRBJ2-5, with unresolved D. V was trimmed by 3 bases and J by 5 bases, leaving 7 bases between them. This CDR3 spans 12 amino acids. Germline V gene sequence: CDR1 SNHLY, CDR2 FYNNEI. The CDR3 region has the DNA TGTGCCAGCAGTGAGGGCTGGGAGACCCAGTACTTC. Its protein is CASSEGWETQYF.

The gene calls are TRBV28 and TRBJ2-7; 14 bases are a match to TRBD2. J gave up 5 bases and V 8 bases, and 17 bases lay outside the gene matches. Germline loops: CDR1 MDHEN, CDR2 SYDVKM. The CDR3 has 18 residues. CDR3 sequence reads: CASLPPGLAGARRDEQYF. The CDR3 region has the DNA TGTGCCAGCCTTCCCCCGGGACTAGCGGGAGCAAGACGTGACGAGCAGTACTTC.

Turning to this clone: Other DNA sequences in the sample encode the same CDR3. The gene calls are TRBV18 and TRBJ2-7; D not resolved. V lost 3 bases and J 1 base, leaving 10 bases between the germline ends. Per the germline V gene, CDR1 is KGHSH and CDR2 is LQKENI. The CDR3 is 14 amino acids. CDR3 region: CASSPGTSSYEQYF. The CDR3 coding sequence is TGTGCCAGCTCACCGGGAACATCATCCTACGAGCAGTACTTC.

The chain couples TRBV6-5 to TRBJ2-1, with D uncertain. V was clipped by 7 bases and J by 5 bases, with 15 bases between them. This CDR3 has 14 amino acids. The germline gives CDR1 MNHEY, CDR2 SVGAGI. CDR3 bases: TGTGCCAGCAATCGAGACCGCCTACACAATGAGCAGTTCTTC. This translates into CASNRDRLHNEQFF.

The V call is TRBV6-5, the J call TRBJ1-4; D remains unclear. Germline CDR1 MNHEY, CDR2 SVGAGI. Trimming cost V 2 bases and J 8 bases, with 9 bases left between them. The CDR3 contains 13 residues. CDR3 DNA sequence: TGTGCCAGCAGTTACCGTAGGAACGAAAAACTGTTTTTT. Protein product: CASSYRRNEKLFF.